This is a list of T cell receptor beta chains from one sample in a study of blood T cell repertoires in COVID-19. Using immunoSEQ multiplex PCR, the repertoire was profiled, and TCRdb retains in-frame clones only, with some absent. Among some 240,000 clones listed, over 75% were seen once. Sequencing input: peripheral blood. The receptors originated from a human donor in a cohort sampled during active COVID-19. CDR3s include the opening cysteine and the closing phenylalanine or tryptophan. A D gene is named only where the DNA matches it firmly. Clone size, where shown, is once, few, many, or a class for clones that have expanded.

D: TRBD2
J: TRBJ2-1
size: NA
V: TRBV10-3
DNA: TGTGCCATCAGTGAGTCGCGGAGCGGGGGAGCGAGCTCCTACAATGAGCAGTTCTTC
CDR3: CAISESRSGGASSYNEQFF

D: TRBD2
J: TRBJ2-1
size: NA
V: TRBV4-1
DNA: TGCGCCAGCCAAGAAGATCGGAGGAGCGGGGGGAATGAGCAGTTCTTC
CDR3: CASQEDRRSGGNEQFF

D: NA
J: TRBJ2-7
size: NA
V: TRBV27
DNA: TGTGCCAGCAGTACTAACAGGGCGCCAGCTACCTACGAGCAGTACTTC
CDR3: CASSTNRAPATYEQYF

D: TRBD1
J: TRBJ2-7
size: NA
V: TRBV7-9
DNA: TGTGCCAGCAGCCTCGGACAGGGGGCCGCGTACGAGCAGTACTTC
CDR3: CASSLGQGAAYEQYF

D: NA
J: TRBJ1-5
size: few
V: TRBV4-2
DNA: TGTGCCAGCAGCCAGGCTACGAGCAGCGGCAATCAGCCCCAGCATTTT
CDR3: CASSQATSSGNQPQHF

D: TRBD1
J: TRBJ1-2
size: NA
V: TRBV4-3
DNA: TGCGCCAGCGGGAAAGGACAGGGAGCTTCCAGTGGCTACACCTTC
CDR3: CASGKGQGASSGYTF

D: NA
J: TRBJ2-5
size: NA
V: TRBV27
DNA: TGTGCCAGCAGTTTATCCGCCAGGGCGTACCAAGAGACCCAGTACTTC
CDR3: CASSLSARAYQETQYF

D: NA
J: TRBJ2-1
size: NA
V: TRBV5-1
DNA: TGCGCCAGCAGCTTGGGGACTCAACGGGAGCAGTTCTTC
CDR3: CASSLGTQREQFF

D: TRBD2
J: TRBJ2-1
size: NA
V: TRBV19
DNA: TGTGCCAGTAGTATAAGGAAGGGCCGGATAGCGGGAGGGCCTTACAATGAGCAGTTCTTC
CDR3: CASSIRKGRIAGGPYNEQFF

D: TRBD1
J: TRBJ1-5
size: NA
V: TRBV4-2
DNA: TGTGCCAGCAGCCAAGATGACAGGGGGAATCAGCCCCAGCATTTT
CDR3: CASSQDDRGNQPQHF

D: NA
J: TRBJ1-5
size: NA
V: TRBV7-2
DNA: TGTGCCAGCAGCTTAGCTGGAGGGTTAGATAATCAGCCCCAGCATTTT
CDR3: CASSLAGGLDNQPQHF

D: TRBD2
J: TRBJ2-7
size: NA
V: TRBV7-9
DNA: TGTGCCAGCAGCTTAATGGCTAGCGGCCCCTACGAGCAGTACTTC
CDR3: CASSLMASGPYEQYF

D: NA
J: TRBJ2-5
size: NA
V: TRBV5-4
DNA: TGTGCCGGAACGGGTGCCAGGGAAGAGACCCAGTACTTC
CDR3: CAGTGAREETQYF

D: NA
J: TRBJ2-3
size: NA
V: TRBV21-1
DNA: TGTGCCAGCAACGGATCGGGGGACGGACGTACGGCTAGCACAGATACGCAGTATTTT
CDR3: CASNGSGDGRTASTDTQYF

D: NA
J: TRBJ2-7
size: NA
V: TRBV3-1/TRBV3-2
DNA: TGTGCCAGCAGCCTGCGGGGTTTGGTGGACGAGCAGTACTTC
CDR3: CASSLRGLVDEQYF

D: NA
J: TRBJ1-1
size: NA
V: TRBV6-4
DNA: TGTGCCAGCAGTGAAGTTGCCGGCACTGAAGCTTTCTTT
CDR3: CASSEVAGTEAFF

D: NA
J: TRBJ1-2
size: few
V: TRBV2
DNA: TGTGCCAGCACACCTTCCGGGACAACTACTAACTATGGCTACACCTTC
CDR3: CASTPSGTTTNYGYTF

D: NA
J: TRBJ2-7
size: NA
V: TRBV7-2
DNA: TGTGCCAGCAGTTCCTGGACAGGCGGGGCGGAGGACTTC
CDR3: CASSSWTGGAEDF

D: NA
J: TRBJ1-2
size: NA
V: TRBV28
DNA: TGTGCCAGCAGTCGCCGGTCGTGGGGCTACACCTTC
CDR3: CASSRRSWGYTF

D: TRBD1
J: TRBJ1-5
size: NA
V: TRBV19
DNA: TGTGCCAGTAGTATTACCGGGACAGGGAATCAGCCCCAGCATTTT
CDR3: CASSITGTGNQPQHF

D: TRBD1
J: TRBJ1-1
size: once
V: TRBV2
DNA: TGTGCCAGCAGCTACAGGGGGGGTAGCACTGAAGCTTTCTTT
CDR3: CASSYRGGSTEAFF

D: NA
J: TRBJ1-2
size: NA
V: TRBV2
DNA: TGTGCCAGCGGGGGGGATAACTATGGCTACACCTTC
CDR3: CASGGDNYGYTF

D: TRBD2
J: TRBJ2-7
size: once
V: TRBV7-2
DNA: TGTGCCAGCAGCTTAGGTAGCGGGGGGAACTACGAGCAGTACTTC
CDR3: CASSLGSGGNYEQYF

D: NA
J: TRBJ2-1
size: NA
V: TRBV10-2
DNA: TGCGCCAGCAGCAACCGGGAAGTCTACAATGAGCAGTTCTTC
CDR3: CASSNREVYNEQFF

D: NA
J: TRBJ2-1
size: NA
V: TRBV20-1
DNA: TGCAGTGCTAGTAATCCTCCACACTTAGCGGCACCCGGGAATGAGCAGTTCTTC
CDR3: CSASNPPHLAAPGNEQFF

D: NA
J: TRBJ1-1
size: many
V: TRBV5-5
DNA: TGTGCCAGCAGCTTGGTGCAGGGCGGCAACACTGAAGCTTTCTTT
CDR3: CASSLVQGGNTEAFF